This TCR beta chain came from a study of T cell responses to AZD1222 COVID-19 vaccine. The assay was immunoSEQ multiplex PCR, and TCRdb's table has in-frame clones only and misses some. The sample includes some 100,000 clones, around 87% seen only once; the top ten take 4.4%. The CDR3 runs 13 residues. V shed 9 bases and J shed 3 bases, with 15 bases lying between them. Germline V gives CDR1 SGDLS, CDR2 YYNGEE. The source material was peripheral blood, sampled 28 days after the second AZD1222 dose. The clonotype was recovered from an adult who received the AZD1222 COVID-19 vaccine. This rearrangement joins TRBV9 to TRBJ1-1, with D maybe TRBD1 (5 bases). In nucleotides, the CDR3 is TGTGCCAACCTGGGGGTTCGGCACACTGAAGCTTTCTTT. The encoded protein is CANLGVRHTEAFF.